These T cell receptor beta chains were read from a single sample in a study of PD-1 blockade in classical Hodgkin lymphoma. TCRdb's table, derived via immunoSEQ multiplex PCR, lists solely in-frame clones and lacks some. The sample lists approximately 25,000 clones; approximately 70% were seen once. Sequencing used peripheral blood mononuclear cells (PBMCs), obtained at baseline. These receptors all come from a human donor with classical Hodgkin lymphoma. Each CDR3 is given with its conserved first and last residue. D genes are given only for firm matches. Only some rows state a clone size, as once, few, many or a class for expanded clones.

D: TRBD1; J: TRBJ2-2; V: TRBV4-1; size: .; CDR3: CASSPPGQITGELFF; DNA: TGCGCCAGCAGCCCCCCGGGACAGATCACCGGGGAGCTGTTTTTT
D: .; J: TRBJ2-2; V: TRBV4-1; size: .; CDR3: CASSQNSANTGELFF; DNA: TGCGCCAGCAGCCAAAACAGCGCGAACACCGGGGAGCTGTTTTTT
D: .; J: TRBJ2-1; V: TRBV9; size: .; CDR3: CASSVSRGEQFF; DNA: TGTGCCAGCAGCGTAAGTAGGGGTGAGCAGTTCTTC
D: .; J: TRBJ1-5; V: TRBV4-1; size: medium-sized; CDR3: CASSQDKQSNQPQHF; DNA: TGCGCCAGCAGCCAAGATAAACAGTCTAATCAGCCCCAGCATTTT
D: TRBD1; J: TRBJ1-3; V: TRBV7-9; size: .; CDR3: CASSPNRDRYSGNTIYF; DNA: TGTGCCAGCAGCCCAAACAGGGACAGATACTCTGGAAACACCATATATTTT
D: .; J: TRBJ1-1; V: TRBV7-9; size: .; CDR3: CASSPPGPRNTEAFF; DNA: TGTGCCAGCAGCCCTCCTGGACCGAGGAACACTGAAGCTTTCTTT
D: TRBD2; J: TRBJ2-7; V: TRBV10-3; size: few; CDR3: CAISESSGEGYEQYF; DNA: TGTGCCATCAGTGAGTCAAGCGGGGAGGGTTACGAGCAGTACTTC
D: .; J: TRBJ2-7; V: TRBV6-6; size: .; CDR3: CASSSIGSTYEQYF; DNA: TGTGCCAGCAGTTCTATCGGGAGCACCTACGAGCAGTACTTC
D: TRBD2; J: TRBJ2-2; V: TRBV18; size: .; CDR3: CASSPQSPNTRGLAGANTGELFF; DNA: TGTGCCAGCTCACCACAGTCCCCCAACACGAGAGGACTAGCGGGGGCCAACACCGGGGAGCTGTTTTTT
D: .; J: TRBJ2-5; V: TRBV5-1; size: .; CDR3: CASRELRGRVVETQYF; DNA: TGCGCCAGCAGGGAATTGCGGGGGCGGGTGGTAGAGACCCAGTACTTC
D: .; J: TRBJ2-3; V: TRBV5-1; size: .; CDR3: CASSPDGTDTQYF; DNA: TGCGCCAGCAGCCCGGACGGAACAGATACGCAGTATTTT
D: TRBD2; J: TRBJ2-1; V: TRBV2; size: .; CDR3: CAGSLAGGQFF; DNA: TGTGCCGGAAGCTTAGCGGGGGGCCAGTTCTTC
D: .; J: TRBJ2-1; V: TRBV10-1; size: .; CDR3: CASSRDTLYNEQFF; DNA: TGCGCCAGTTCAAGGGACACCCTCTACAATGAGCAGTTCTTC
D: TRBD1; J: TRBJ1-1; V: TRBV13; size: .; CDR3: CASSDRGNTEAFF; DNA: TGTGCCAGCAGCGACAGGGGGAACACTGAAGCTTTCTTT
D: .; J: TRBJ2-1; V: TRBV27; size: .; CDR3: CASSTGTEQFF; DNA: TGTGCCAGCAGTACCGGGACAGAGCAGTTCTTC
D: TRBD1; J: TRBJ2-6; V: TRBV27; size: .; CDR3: CASGQGRDSGANVLTF; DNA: TGTGCCAGCGGACAGGGTCGGGACTCTGGGGCCAACGTCCTGACTTTC
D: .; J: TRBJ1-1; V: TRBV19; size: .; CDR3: CASSNQLPLHGNTEAFF; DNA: TGTGCCAGTAGTAATCAATTACCTCTGCATGGGAACACTGAAGCTTTCTTT
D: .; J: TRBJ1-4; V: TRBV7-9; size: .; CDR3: CASSRDRNEKLFF; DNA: TGTGCCAGCAGCCGAGACAGGAATGAAAAACTGTTTTTT
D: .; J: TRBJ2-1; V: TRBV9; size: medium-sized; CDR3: CASRGGAGNEQFF; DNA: TGTGCCTCCAGAGGGGGGGCTGGGAATGAGCAGTTCTTC
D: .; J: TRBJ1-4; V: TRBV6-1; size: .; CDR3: CASSEVEGGNEKLFF; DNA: TGTGCCAGCAGTGAAGTGGAGGGGGGTAATGAAAAACTGTTTTTT
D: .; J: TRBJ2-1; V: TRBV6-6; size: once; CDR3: CASSPQAGKEFF; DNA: TGTGCCAGCAGTCCCCAGGCGGGGAAGGAGTTCTTC
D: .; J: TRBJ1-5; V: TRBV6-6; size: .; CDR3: CASSYSMRGNQPQHF; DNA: TGTGCCAGCAGTTACTCGATGCGAGGCAATCAGCCCCAGCATTTT
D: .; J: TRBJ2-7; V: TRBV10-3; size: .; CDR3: CASRPSGEFEQYF; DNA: TGTGCCAGCAGGCCAAGTGGGGAATTTGAACAGTACTTC
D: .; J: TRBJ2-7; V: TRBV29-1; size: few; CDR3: CSVSVGFDEQYF; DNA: TGCAGCGTATCCGTGGGGTTCGACGAGCAGTACTTC
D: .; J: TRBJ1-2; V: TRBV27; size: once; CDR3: CASSLQSGHHYGYTF; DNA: TGTGCCAGCAGTTTGCAGTCGGGGCATCACTATGGCTACACCTTC
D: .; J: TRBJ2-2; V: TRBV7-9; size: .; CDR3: CASSPPRGDGELFF; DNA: TGTGCCAGCAGCCCACCCCGGGGCGACGGGGAGCTGTTTTTT
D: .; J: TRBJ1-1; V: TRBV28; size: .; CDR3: CASTLDRNTEAFF; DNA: TGTGCCAGCACTCTTGACAGGAACACTGAAGCTTTCTTT
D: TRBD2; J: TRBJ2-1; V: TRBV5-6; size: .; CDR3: CASSPTPGTSGDNEQFF; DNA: TGTGCCAGCAGCCCGACGCCCGGGACTAGCGGGGACAATGAGCAGTTCTTC
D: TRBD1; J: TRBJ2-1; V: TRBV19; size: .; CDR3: CATETGGYNEQFF; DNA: TGTGCCACCGAGACAGGGGGCTACAATGAGCAGTTCTTC
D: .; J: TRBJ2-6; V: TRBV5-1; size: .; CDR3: CASREGSGANVLTF; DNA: TGCGCCAGCAGAGAGGGCTCTGGGGCCAACGTCCTGACTTTC
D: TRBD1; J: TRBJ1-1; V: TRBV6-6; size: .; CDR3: CASSYYRGSEAFF; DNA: TGTGCCAGCAGTTATTACAGGGGCTCTGAAGCTTTCTTT
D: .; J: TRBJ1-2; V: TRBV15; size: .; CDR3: CATSSRASLIYGYTF; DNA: TGTGCCACCAGCTCCCGGGCCTCTCTAATCTATGGCTACACCTTC
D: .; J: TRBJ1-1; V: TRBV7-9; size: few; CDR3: CASSLAGRRGTEAFF; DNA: TGTGCCAGCAGCTTAGCGGGTCGGAGGGGAACTGAAGCTTTCTTT
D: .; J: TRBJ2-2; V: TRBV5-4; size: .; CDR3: CASSLAPERDTGELFF; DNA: TGTGCCAGCAGCTTGGCCCCAGAGAGAGACACCGGGGAGCTGTTTTTT
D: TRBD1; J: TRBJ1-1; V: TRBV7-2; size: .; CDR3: CASSPGQENTEAFF; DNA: TGTGCCAGCAGCCCGGGACAGGAGAACACTGAAGCTTTCTTT
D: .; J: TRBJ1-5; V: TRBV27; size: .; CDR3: CASRHGGANQPQHF; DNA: TGTGCCAGCAGACACGGAGGAGCCAATCAGCCCCAGCATTTT
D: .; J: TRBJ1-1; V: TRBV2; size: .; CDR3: CASSRGENTEAFF; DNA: TGTGCCAGCAGTCGAGGGGAGAACACTGAAGCTTTCTTT
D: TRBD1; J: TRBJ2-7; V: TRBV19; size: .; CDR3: CASSGTAFYEQYF; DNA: TGTGCCAGTAGCGGGACAGCCTTCTACGAGCAGTACTTC
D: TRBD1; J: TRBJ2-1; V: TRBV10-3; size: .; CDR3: CAISDVPGQGIDNEQFF; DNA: TGTGCCATCAGTGATGTCCCCGGACAGGGTATCGACAATGAGCAGTTCTTC
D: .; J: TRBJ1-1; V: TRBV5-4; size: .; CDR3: CASRPQGNTEAFF; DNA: TGTGCCAGCAGACCACAGGGAAACACTGAAGCTTTCTTT
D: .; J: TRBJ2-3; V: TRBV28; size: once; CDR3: CASSLEPTSTDTQYF; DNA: TGTGCCAGCAGTTTAGAGCCCACTAGCACAGATACGCAGTATTTT
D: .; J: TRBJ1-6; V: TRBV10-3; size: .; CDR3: CAIRLGTDNSPLHF; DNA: TGTGCCATCAGACTCGGGACTGATAATTCACCCCTCCACTTT
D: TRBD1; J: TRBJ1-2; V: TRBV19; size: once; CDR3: CASTPYGGQGVYGYTF; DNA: TGTGCCAGTACCCCCTATGGCGGACAGGGCGTCTATGGCTACACCTTC
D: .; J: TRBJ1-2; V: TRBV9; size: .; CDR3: CASSPHGGANYGYTF; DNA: TGTGCCAGCAGCCCCCACGGGGGGGCTAACTATGGCTACACCTTC
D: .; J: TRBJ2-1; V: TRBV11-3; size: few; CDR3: CASSPGGKPYNEQFF; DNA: TGTGCCAGCAGCCCGGGGGGCAAACCCTACAATGAGCAGTTCTTC
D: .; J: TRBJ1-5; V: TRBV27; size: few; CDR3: CASSSGVGQPQHF; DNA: TGTGCCAGCAGTTCCGGGGTTGGACAGCCCCAGCATTTT